The text below deals with one T cell receptor beta chain. Its antigen is unidentified. This specimen comes from a study of T cell responses to AZD1222 COVID-19 vaccine. Broader study findings: Close to half of spike-specific TCRs reportedly recognize unmutated variant regions.

The table came from immunoSEQ multiplex PCR; TCRdb's copy has only in-frame clones and leaves some out. The sample contains 140,000 to 150,000 clones, just over 90% of which appear only once. This clonotype was obtained from an adult in good health. The specimen was peripheral blood, collected on day 0 of MenACWY control vaccination.

DNA for the CDR3: TGTGCCAGCAGCTTCGCCTGGGGGGCCTACACTGAAGCTTTCTTT. Amino acid sequence: CASSFAWGAYTEAFF. The chain is built from TRBV7-2 and TRBJ1-1; a possible D gene is TRBD1 (6 bases). The CDR3 totals 15 residues. Deletions cut 3 bases from V and 3 bases from J, with 14 bases between. Germline lookup yields CDR1 SGHTA and CDR2 FQGNSA.